What follows are 28 T cell receptor beta chains derived from one specimen sequenced in a study of T cells in Graves' hyperthyroidism and ophthalmopathy. Amplification of TCR beta CDR3 regions used RNA as the template. An initial round of RT-PCR targeting the TCR CDR3 relied on the HTBI primer set. TCRdb reprocessed the multiplex PCR reads via MiXCR and lists one record per CDR3 protein. The repertoire includes about 580,000 distinct CDR3 sequences, around 14% of them detected once, and more than 5% sits in the top ten. Specimen: blood. These receptors originate from a woman in her 30s with Graves' hyperthyroidism that later progressed to Graves' ophthalmopathy.

This clonotype was found a few times. This chain uses TRBV4-1 with TRBJ1-4; no clear D. Germline V CDR1 and CDR2: MGHRA, YSYEKL. The CDR3 loop spans 13 amino acids. V lost 0 bases and J 12 bases, leaving 11 bases between the germline ends. CDR3: CASSQDFGAELFF. In nucleotides, the CDR3 is TGCGCCAGCAGCCAAGATTTTGGCGCGGAACTGTTTTTT.

V and J are TRBV14 and TRBJ2-7; D unclear. The CDR3 has 14 amino acids. CDR1 is SGHDN, CDR2 FVKESK, per germline. Trimming took 4 bases from V and 5 from J, leaving 15 bases between them. The CDR3, as DNA: TGTGCCAGCAGCCTGACAATCATTCGGGACGAGCAGTACTTC. Its translation: CASSLTIIRDEQYF.

This clonotype was seen repeatedly, ten times or more. The CDR3 is CASSFLRRDSGYEQYF. CDR3 coding DNA: TGTGCCAGCAGTTTTCTTCGCCGGGACAGCGGTTACGAGCAGTACTTC. The chain links TRBV28 to TRBJ2-7; 7 bases match TRBD1. J lost 4 bases, V lost 3 bases, and 12 bases had no gene match. The CDR3 loop spans 16 amino acids. Germline V CDR1 and CDR2: MDHEN, SYDVKM.

The chain combines TRBV4-1 with TRBJ1-1; no firm D call. Germline V gene sequence: CDR1 MGHRA, CDR2 YSYEKL. V was shortened by 4 bases and J by 5 bases, with 17 bases between the two germline ends. This CDR3 is built from 15 residues. This chain's CDR3 is CASSLIDGSRTEAFF. The DNA for the CDR3 is TGCGCCAGCAGCCTGATTGACGGCAGTCGGACTGAAGCTTTCTTT.

This clonotype came up many times. The chain couples TRBV6-5 to TRBJ1-5, with D possibly matching TRBD1 (5 bases). The V end lost 2 bases, the J end lost 0 bases, and 8 bases lay between the germline ends. This CDR3 has 15 residues. The germline CDR1 and CDR2 sequences are MNHEY and SVGAGI. The CDR3 coding sequence is TGTGCCAGCAGTTACAGCAGGGATAGCAATCAGCCCCAGCATTTT. Its protein product is CASSYSRDSNQPQHF.

This clonotype has a handful of counts. The rearrangement uses TRBV28 and TRBJ2-5; maybe TRBD1 (6 bases). Germline-derived CDR1 and CDR2 are MDHEN and SYDVKM. V lost 5 bases, J lost 2 bases, and 12 bases lay in between. This CDR3 spans 14 amino acids. The CDR3 loop reads CASSPAGTQETQYF. CDR3 DNA sequence: TGTGCCAGCAGTCCCGCCGGGACACAAGAGACCCAGTACTTC.

This clonotype occurred once. This chain joins TRBV11-2 and TRBJ2-1, with 9 positions matching TRBD1. J gave up 4 bases and V 3 bases, and 13 bases lay outside the gene matches. The CDR3 consists of 18 residues. The germline gives CDR1 SGHAT, CDR2 FQNNGV. This CDR3 is CASSFPRGGTGSYNEQFF. CDR3 bases: TGTGCCAGCAGCTTCCCCCGGGGAGGGACAGGGAGTTACAATGAGCAGTTCTTC.

This clonotype was recorded at least ten times. V usage is TRBV29-1 and J usage is TRBJ2-1; no clear D. Germline V gene lookup returns CDR1 SQVTM and CDR2 ANQGSEA. V was trimmed by 4 bases and J by 10 bases, leaving 17 bases between them. The length of the CDR3 is 13 residues. This CDR3 reads CSVVPPAEREQFF. CDR3 sequence (DNA): TGCAGCGTTGTCCCCCCCGCGGAAAGAGAGCAGTTCTTC.

This clonotype has only a few counts. No DNA is shown, since the ends of the CDR3 on it are uncertain; the CDR3 is the one TCRdb lists. The rearrangement uses TRBV9 and TRBJ1-5; the listed D gene, TRBD1, was not tested against the DNA. Germline CDR1 is SGDLS and CDR2 is YYNGEE. Counting both end residues, the CDR3 totals 14 amino acids. This chain's CDR3 is CASSSGQGTQPQHF.

The sample holds many counts of this clonotype. The V call is TRBV10-3, the J call TRBJ2-5, with D unclear. This CDR3 is built from 14 residues. CDR1 and CDR2 from the germline V gene are ENHRY and SYGVKD. With 0 bases removed from V and 1 base from J, the gap between germline ends came to 6 bases. The CDR3 nucleotides read TGTGCCATCAGTGAGTCGAACAGCCAAGAGACCCAGTACTTC. Translation: CAISESNSQETQYF.

The chain combines TRBV19 with TRBJ1-5, with D perhaps matching TRBD1 (6 bases). V dropped 6 bases and J dropped 5 bases, with 14 bases sitting between them. The CDR3 spans 14 residues. CDR1 and CDR2 (germline): LNHDA, SQIVND (reference sequence). The CDR3 DNA reads TGTGCCAGTAGCATGGACAGTTTCTATCAGCCCCAGCATTTT. This gives the protein CASSMDSFYQPQHF.

In its sample, this clonotype was seen many times. The rearrangement joins TRBV11-2 to TRBJ1-1; maybe TRBD1 (5 bases). CDR3 length: 14 residues. Germline CDR1 SGHAT, CDR2 FQNNGV. The ends were cut back, 1 base at V and 5 bases at J, with 11 bases in the middle. CDR3 bases: TGTGCCAGCAGCTTAGGGGGGGATGGTACTGAAGCTTTCTTT. Translating gives CASSLGGDGTEAFF.

In its sample, this clonotype was seen many times. V and J are TRBV5-6 and TRBJ2-1; D may be TRBD2 (5 bases). V was shortened by 0 bases and J by 4 bases, with 11 bases between the two germline ends. Germline CDR1 reads SGHDT; CDR2 reads YYEEEE. This CDR3 is built from 15 residues. The CDR3 reads CASSLERRGYNEQFF. The CDR3 DNA reads TGTGCCAGCAGCTTGGAGCGGAGAGGGTACAATGAGCAGTTCTTC. The full variable domain, completed using reference TRBV5-6 and TRBJ2-1, is DAGVTQSPTHLIKTRGQQVTLRCSPKSGHDTVSWYQQALGQGPQFIFQYYEEEERQRGNFPDRFSGHQFPNYSSELNVNALLLGDSALYLCASSLERRGYNEQFFGPGTRLTVL.

This clonotype was observed at least ten times. This rearrangement joins TRBV19 to TRBJ2-1; the D is unclear. This CDR3 has 15 residues. Looked up from germline, CDR1 is LNHDA and CDR2 is SQIVND (reference sequence). V lost 7 bases and J 1 base, leaving 14 bases between the germline ends. CDR3 sequence reads: CASTPSRRSYNEQFF. The CDR3 DNA is TGTGCCAGTACTCCCTCCCGGCGTTCCTACAATGAGCAGTTCTTC.

This clonotype was detected many times. The genes are TRBV6-5 and TRBJ2-5; D remains unclear. Looked up from germline, CDR1 is MNHEY and CDR2 is SVGAGI. The CDR3 totals 12 residues. V was cut by 1 base and J by 5 bases, with 5 bases left in between. CDR3 region: CASSYFGETQYF. The CDR3 DNA reads as TGTGCCAGCAGTTACTTTGGGGAGACCCAGTACTTC.

The sample holds many counts of this clonotype. The V and J genes are TRBV27 and TRBJ2-1, with D possibly being TRBD2 (6 bases). The CDR3 totals 15 residues. With 6 bases removed from V and 5 bases from J, the gap between germline ends came to 17 bases. CDR1 and CDR2 (germline): MNHEY, SMNVEV (reference sequence). This chain's CDR3 is CASSLGTRGHNEQFF. The DNA of the CDR3 is TGTGCCAGCAGCCTTGGGACGCGGGGCCACAATGAGCAGTTCTTC.

The chain carries TRBV11-3 and TRBJ2-1; D is uncertain. CDR3 length: 14 residues. Between the trimmed V and J ends, which lost 4 bases and 5 bases, there was a span of 12 bases. Germline CDR1 SGHNT, CDR2 YENEEA. CDR3 in amino acids: CASSSTTYNNEQFF. CDR3 DNA: TGTGCCAGCAGCTCCACAACCTATAACAATGAGCAGTTCTTC.

This clonotype has a count of ten or more. V and J are TRBV29-1 and TRBJ2-2, with TRBD2 matching 9 bases. Unmatched junction bases numbered 9, after V lost 1 base and J lost 0 bases. This CDR3 is 18 amino acids long. Germline V gene data show CDR1 as SQVTM and CDR2 as ANQGSEA. In nucleotides, the CDR3 is TGCAGCGTTGAAGGGACTAGCGACCATTATTCGAACACCGGGGAGCTGTTTTTT. Amino acids: CSVEGTSDHYSNTGELFF.

The chain uses TRBV5-4 and TRBJ2-3; D unresolved. The V gene lost 4 bases and the J gene lost 6 bases, with 9 bases spanning the gap. The V gene's germline CDR1 is SGHNT and CDR2 YYREEE (reference sequence). The CDR3 length is 12 residues. The CDR3 bases are TGTGCCAGCAGCCGAACGTCGGATACGCAGTATTTT. Amino acid sequence: CASSRTSDTQYF.

The CDR3 region is CASSYSVNPSGNTIYF. CDR3 nucleotide sequence: TGTGCCAGCAGTTACTCGGTAAACCCCTCTGGAAACACCATATATTTT. The chain carries TRBV6-5 and TRBJ1-3; D is unresolved. Trimming removed 0 bases at V and 0 bases at J, with 9 bases between. Germline loops: CDR1 MNHEY, CDR2 SVGAGI. There are 16 residues in the CDR3.

In its sample, this clonotype was seen once. A much bigger clone sits one base away, suggesting this may be a read error. The chain joins TRBV29-1 to TRBJ2-2, with D perhaps matching TRBD2 (5 bases). CDR1 and CDR2 from the germline V gene are SQVTM and ANQGSEA. The CDR3 is 14 amino acids. V dropped 7 bases and J dropped 2 bases, with 14 bases sitting between them. The CDR3 DNA reads as TGCAGCGCCACCGGACGGACTAACACCGGGGAGCTGTTTTTT. It is translated as CSATGRTNTGELFF.

This clonotype has at least ten counts. As DNA, the CDR3 is TGTGCCAGCAGCCTCCGAGCGGGAGGGGAAGATACGCAGTATTTT. Protein sequence: CASSLRAGGEDTQYF. V is TRBV7-3 and J is TRBJ2-3; 10 bases are a match to TRBD2. The germline gives CDR1 SGHTA, CDR2 FQGTGA. The CDR3 is 15 amino acids. V dropped 5 bases and J dropped 5; count of bases not matched to a gene: 7.

The chain employs TRBV27 and TRBJ1-1; 12 nucleotides align to TRBD1. V trimming: 4 bases; J trimming: 11 bases; junction bases outside the gene matches: 5. The germline V gene encodes CDR1 MNHEY and CDR2 SMNVEV (reference sequence). CDR3 length equals 13 residues. The DNA for the CDR3 is TGTGCCAGCAGTTGGGGACAGGGGGCGTTGGCTTTCTTT. Its translation is CASSWGQGALAFF.

In this sample, this clonotype turned up a few times. The chain uses TRBV7-2 and TRBJ1-4; TRBD1 is a possible D gene (6 bases). The CDR3 sequence is 16 residues long. The germline V and J ends were trimmed by 7 bases and 5 bases, with 20 bases remaining between them. Germline CDR1 SGHTA, CDR2 FQGNSA. CDR3 nucleotides: TGTGCCAGCAACCCGACAGGTTGGGGCGGGAATGAAAAACTGTTTTTT. Translating it yields CASNPTGWGGNEKLFF. Using reference TRBV7-2 and TRBJ1-4 for the parts outside the CDR3, the full variable domain is GAGVSQSPSNKVTEKGKDVELRCDPISGHTALYWYRQSLGQGLEFLIYFQGNSAPDKSGLPSDRFSAERTGGSVSTLTIQRTQQEDSAVYLCASNPTGWGGNEKLFFGSGTQLSVL.

At least ten counts were recorded for this clonotype. This chain links TRBV27 with TRBJ1-1, with D perhaps matching TRBD1 (5 bases). Per germline, CDR1 MNHEY and CDR2 SMNVEV (reference sequence). V was clipped by 5 bases and J by 4 bases, with 8 bases between them. The CDR3 loop spans 12 amino acids. The CDR3 nucleotides are TGTGCCAGCAGTACTGACAGCACTGAAGCTTTCTTT. This gives the protein CASSTDSTEAFF.

This chain joins TRBV18 and TRBJ2-7; 10 nucleotides match TRBD2. Trimming at V came to 1 base and at J to 0 bases, leaving 3 bases not matched to a gene. The V gene's germline CDR1 is KGHSH and CDR2 LQKENI. The CDR3 covers 16 residues. CDR3 residues: CASSPLSSGSSYEQYF. The DNA for the CDR3 is TGTGCCAGCTCACCACTCTCTAGCGGGAGCTCCTACGAGCAGTACTTC.

This clonotype has ten or more counts. The genes are TRBV11-3 and TRBJ2-4; 11 bases map to TRBD1. The V gene's germline CDR1 is SGHNT and CDR2 YENEEA. V shed 5 bases and J 8 bases; nucleotides not matched to a gene: 8. The CDR3 covers 15 residues. CDR3 loop: CASSHRDRGLDIQYF. CDR3 bases: TGTGCCAGCAGCCACCGGGACAGGGGGTTAGACATTCAGTACTTC.

In its sample, this clonotype was seen many times. The CDR3 spells CASRGDSAWITEAFF. The CDR3 DNA reads TGTGCCAGCAGAGGGGACAGCGCTTGGATCACTGAAGCTTTCTTT. The chain has TRBV6-2 or TRBV6-3 and TRBJ1-1; 7 bases are shared with TRBD1. CDR1 and CDR2 from the germline V gene are MNHEY and SVGEGT. The CDR3 loop spans 15 amino acids. V shed 6 bases and J 4 bases; nucleotides not matched to a gene: 11.